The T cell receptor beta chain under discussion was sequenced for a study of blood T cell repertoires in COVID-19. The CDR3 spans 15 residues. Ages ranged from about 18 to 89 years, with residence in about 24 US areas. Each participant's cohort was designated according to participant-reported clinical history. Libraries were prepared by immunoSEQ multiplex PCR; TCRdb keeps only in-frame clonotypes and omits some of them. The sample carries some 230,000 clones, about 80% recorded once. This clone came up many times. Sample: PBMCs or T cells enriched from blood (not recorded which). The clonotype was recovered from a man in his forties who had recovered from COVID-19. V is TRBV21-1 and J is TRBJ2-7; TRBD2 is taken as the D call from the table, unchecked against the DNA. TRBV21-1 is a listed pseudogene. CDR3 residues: CASRVGLAVLYEQYF. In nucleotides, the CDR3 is TGTGCCAGCAGGGTGGGACTAGCGGTTCTCTACGAGCAGTACTTC.